The TCR beta chain under discussion was sequenced for a study of blood T cell repertoires in COVID-19. TCRdb's copy holds only in-frame clones and misses some; the assay was immunoSEQ multiplex PCR. The profile covers about 260,000 clones, with around 84% appearing a single time and approximately 4% taken by the ten largest. Trimming cost V 1 base and J 9 bases, with 21 bases left between them. The length of the CDR3 is 16 residues. CDR1 is SEHNR, CDR2 FQNEAQ, per germline (reference sequence). The gene calls are TRBV7-9 and TRBJ1-2; D perhaps matches TRBD1 (5 bases). The sample taken for sequencing was peripheral blood. The clonotype was recovered from a man aged 60 to 75 with acute or convalescent COVID-19. CDR3: CASSLGTNYPGLSYTF. The CDR3 region has the DNA TGTGCCAGCAGCTTAGGGACAAACTACCCCGGGTTGAGCTACACCTTC.